Here is one TCR beta chain with its context. Its cognate antigen is unknown. The CDR3 runs 14 residues. The junction had 5 bases not matched to a gene; V was cut back by 5 bases and J by 6 bases. Germline assignment: CDR1 MDHEN and CDR2 SYDVKM. These data come from a study of beta chain features in type 1 diabetes. General study points: When Type 1 diabetes patients were examined, their TCRB CDR3s proved moderately but significantly shorter in all four CD4+ subsets.

The isolated RNA, all of it, was reverse transcribed, so expressed TCRB transcripts were what got sequenced. An average roughly 3.6 million reads came from naive, central memory and regulatory T cell samples. Assay: immunoSEQ multiplex PCR; the TCRdb copy retains only in-frame clones and omits some. The sample includes about 270,000 clones, 14% of them seen just once. This chain connects TRBV28 to TRBJ1-5; 9 bases are a match to TRBD1. This TCR derives from a man aged 25 to 40 with type 1 diabetes. Sequences were obtained from naive CD4+ T cells from blood. CDR3 in DNA: TGTGCCAGCAGTCCCGGACAGGGGTCTCAGCCCCAGCATTTT. It specifies CASSPGQGSQPQHF.